The 27 T cell receptor beta chains in this list originate from one sample, sequenced in a study of cytotoxic CD8 clonotypes in ibrutinib-treated CLL. Profiling relied on immunoSEQ multiplex PCR, and the TCRdb table lists in-frame clones only, not all of them. The repertoire holds tens of thousands of clones, with about four fifths as singletons. The sample was PBMCs, taken after 12 months of ibrutinib treatment. The origin of the receptors is a human donor with chronic lymphocytic leukemia.

This sequence joins TRBV5-8 and TRBJ2-7, with 10 bases fitting TRBD1. The junction had 6 bases not matched to a gene; V was cut back by 4 bases and J by 2 bases. CDR3 size: 15 residues. Per germline, CDR1 SGHTS and CDR2 YDEGEE. CDR3 DNA sequence: TGTGCCAGCAGCCCTTGGGGGACAGGGGCCTACGAGCAGTACTTC. This translates into CASSPWGTGAYEQYF.

This clone appeared a few times. The V gene is TRBV15, the J gene TRBJ2-1; D gene uncertain. The CDR3 sequence is 12 residues long. In germline, CDR1 is LNHNV, CDR2 YYDKDF (reference sequence). Deletions cut 0 bases from V and 6 bases from J, with 3 bases between. CDR3 nucleotide sequence: TGTGCCACCAGCAGAGATTTCAATGAGCAGTTCTTC. This gives the protein CATSRDFNEQFF.

The V call is TRBV28, the J call TRBJ2-5, with unresolved D. The germline gives CDR1 MDHEN, CDR2 SYDVKM. V shed 0 bases and J shed 2 bases, with 1 base lying between them. The CDR3 is 12 amino acids. For the CDR3, the DNA is TGTGCCAGCAGTTTATGGCAAGAGACCCAGTACTTC. Its translation is CASSLWQETQYF.

The chain combines TRBV7-2 with TRBJ2-3, with D perhaps matching TRBD1 or TRBD2 (6 bases each). V was clipped by 9 bases and J by 3 bases, with 16 bases between them. Germline V gene sequence: CDR1 SGHTA, CDR2 FQGNSA. This CDR3 region has 14 residues. As DNA, the CDR3 is TGTGCCAGTAGCCGGCAGGGGAGGACAGATACGCAGTATTTT. Amino acids: CASSRQGRTDTQYF.

The chain uses TRBV27 and TRBJ1-5, with D tentatively TRBD1 (6 bases). The CDR3 runs to 15 residues. Between the trimmed V and J ends, which lost 4 bases and 7 bases, there was a span of 17 bases. Germline-derived CDR1 and CDR2 are MNHEY and SMNVEV (reference sequence). Here the CDR3 DNA reads TGTGCCAGCAGTTCCTTTACAGGGTGGCGGCAGCCCCAGCATTTT. Protein sequence: CASSSFTGWRQPQHF.

This clone is a singleton in its sample. The genes are TRBV7-2 and TRBJ2-6; 9 bases agree with TRBD1. This CDR3 contains 18 residues. V lost 5 bases to trimming and J lost 4 bases; unmatched junction nucleotides: 12. Germline lookup yields CDR1 SGHTA and CDR2 FQGNSA. CDR3 coding DNA: TGTGCCAGCAGCCCTCCGGGACAGGGACCCACCGGGGCCAACGTCCTGACTTTC. Amino acids: CASSPPGQGPTGANVLTF.

This clone appeared once. This sequence joins TRBV2 and TRBJ2-2; D ambiguous. Trimming took off 0 bases at V and 8 bases at J, with 10 bases between the two ends. The CDR3 sequence is 14 residues long. Germline CDR1 is SNHLY and CDR2 is FYNNEI. The CDR3 DNA sequence: TGTGCCAGCAGTGAAGCGGTTGGGTTTGGGGAGCTGTTTTTT. Protein sequence: CASSEAVGFGELFF. Variable domain in full (rest from reference TRBV2 and TRBJ2-2): EPEVTQTPSHQVTQMGQEVILRCVPISNHLYFYWYRQILGQKVEFLVSFYNNEISEKSEIFDDQFSVERPDGSNFTLKIRSTKLEDSAMYFCASSEAVGFGELFFGEGSRLTVL.

This chain connects TRBV7-2 to TRBJ2-7, with 8 bases identical to TRBD1. Per germline, CDR1 SGHTA and CDR2 FQGNSA. There are 15 residues in the CDR3. Trimming at V came to 7 bases and at J to 3 bases, leaving 11 bases not matched to a gene. For the CDR3, the DNA is TGTGCCAGCACCCTAGGTGCAGGGGGCAGCTACGAGCAGTACTTC. It specifies CASTLGAGGSYEQYF.

V is TRBV11-3 and J is TRBJ2-7, with D hard to call. V was clipped by 0 bases and J by 2 bases, with 20 bases between them. This CDR3 has 18 amino acids. Germline CDR1 and CDR2: SGHNT and YENEEA. CDR3 in DNA: TGTGCCAGCAGCTTAGAGGGGATAGGGTCCTACGGGCCCTACGAGCAGTACTTC. Translated: CASSLEGIGSYGPYEQYF.

Relative to its sample, this clone is medium-sized (0.01 to 0.1%). The chain has TRBV19 and TRBJ1-2, with 7 bases fitting TRBD1. The V gene end was trimmed by 7 bases and the J gene end by 4 bases; junction bases not matched to a gene: 9. The germline V gene has CDR1 LNHDA and CDR2 SQIVND (reference sequence). This CDR3 spans 14 amino acids. The CDR3 reads CASTSQGQTYGYTF. The CDR3 DNA follows: TGTGCCAGTACCTCACAGGGGCAGACCTATGGCTACACCTTC.

This rearrangement joins TRBV9 to TRBJ1-3, with TRBD1 matching over 7 bases. This CDR3 is 14 amino acids long. The germline V gene has CDR1 SGDLS and CDR2 YYNGEE. With V trimmed by 4 bases and J by 4 bases, 5 bases remained unmatched. The CDR3 DNA reads TGTGCCAGCAGCTCAGGGGGGTTAGGAAACACCATATATTTT. The encoded protein is CASSSGGLGNTIYF.

The chain employs TRBV5-1 and TRBJ2-7, with no clear D. The CDR3 is 13 amino acids. The germline CDR1 and CDR2 sequences are SGHRS and YFSETQ. The ends were cut back, 4 bases at V and 7 bases at J, with 15 bases in the middle. The CDR3: CASSHDARREQYF. The CDR3 nucleotides are TGCGCCAGCAGCCACGACGCCCGACGGGAGCAGTACTTC.

V and J are TRBV11-2 and TRBJ2-2; D is unresolved. There are 14 residues in the CDR3. CDR1 is SGHAT and CDR2 is FQNNGV in the germline V gene. V lost 1 base to trimming and J lost 3 bases, with 6 bases between them. CDR3 nucleotides: TGTGCCAGCAGCTTAGGCGTGGACACCGGGGAGCTGTTTTTT. Amino acids: CASSLGVDTGELFF.

The chain joins TRBV9 to TRBJ2-7; D not certain. The CDR3 consists of 13 residues. CDR1 is SGDLS and CDR2 is YYNGEE in the germline V gene. The V end lost 0 bases, the J end lost 2 bases, and 6 bases lay between the germline ends. In nucleotides, the CDR3 is TGTGCCAGCAGCGTAGGCCCGGCCTACGAGCAGTACTTC. Its protein product is CASSVGPAYEQYF. The whole variable domain, remainder taken from reference TRBV9 and TRBJ2-7, is DSGVTQTPKHLITATGQRVTLRCSPRSGDLSVYWYQQSLDQGLQFLIQYYNGEERAKGNILERFSAQQFPDLHSELNLSSLELGDSALYFCASSVGPAYEQYFGPGTRLTVT.

This chain uses TRBV7-2 with TRBJ2-3; 12 bases are a match to TRBD2. Unmatched junction bases numbered 6, after V lost 0 bases and J lost 11 bases. This CDR3 has 15 amino acids. The germline V gene encodes CDR1 SGHTA and CDR2 FQGNSA. CDR3 nucleotides: TGTGCCAGCAGCTTAGCGACTAGCGGGAGTGGGGGGCAGTATTTT. Translating gives CASSLATSGSGGQYF.

The V call is TRBV9, the J call TRBJ1-4, with TRBD1 identical over 7 bases. V dropped 5 bases and J dropped 14; count of bases not matched to a gene: 9. The germline V gene has CDR1 SGDLS and CDR2 YYNGEE. The CDR3 has 12 residues. The CDR3 nucleotides read TGTGCCAGCAGTCACGCAGGGGGAAATCTGTTTTTT. Translated, it gives CASSHAGGNLFF.

V and J are TRBV5-6 and TRBJ2-6; the D is unclear. The CDR3 is 13 amino acids. The germline gives CDR1 SGHDT, CDR2 YYEEEE. V lost 1 base, J lost 1 base, and 0 bases lay in between. This CDR3 is CASSLSGANVLTF. The CDR3 bases are TGTGCCAGCAGCTTGTCTGGGGCCAACGTCCTGACTTTC.

The CDR3 nucleotides are TGCGCCAGCAGCACGGCCGGGACAGGGGGCACTGAAGCTTTCTTT. Amino acid sequence: CASSTAGTGGTEAFF. This rearrangement joins TRBV5-1 to TRBJ1-1; TRBD1 agrees at 11 bases. The germline V gene encodes CDR1 SGHRS and CDR2 YFSETQ. Trimming at V came to 4 bases and at J to 4 bases, leaving 6 bases not matched to a gene. The CDR3 extends over 15 amino acids.

Notes on this clone: Distinct nucleotide sequences in the sample also encode this CDR3. V is TRBV18 and J is TRBJ2-7, with TRBD1 matching over 12 bases. With V trimmed by 3 bases and J by 7 bases, 4 bases remained unmatched. Germline CDR1 is KGHSH and CDR2 is LQKENI. The CDR3 length is 14 residues. As DNA, the CDR3 is TGTGCCAGCTCACCGGGACAGGGGGCTAGGGAGCAGTACTTC. This sequence encodes CASSPGQGAREQYF. The variable domain in full, with the rest retrieved from reference TRBV18 and TRBJ2-7, is NAGVMQNPRHLVRRRGQEARLRCSPMKGHSHVYWYRQLPEEGLKFMVYLQKENIIDESGMPKERFSAEFPKEGPSILRIQQVVRGDSAAYFCASSPGQGAREQYFGPGTRLTVT.

The chain employs TRBV7-9 and TRBJ1-3, with 10 bases identical to TRBD1. The CDR3 totals 15 residues. Trimming took 6 bases from V and 2 from J; bases not matched to a gene: 4. In germline, CDR1 is SEHNR, CDR2 FQNEAQ (reference sequence). In nucleotides, the CDR3 is TGTGCCAGCAGACAAGACAGGGGGCCTGGAAACACCATATATTTT. This sequence encodes CASRQDRGPGNTIYF.

The rearrangement joins TRBV28 to TRBJ2-3; the match to TRBD2 covers 7 bases. J lost 4 bases, V lost 10 bases, and 8 bases had no gene match. This CDR3 is 13 amino acids long. Per the germline V gene, CDR1 is MDHEN and CDR2 is SYDVKM. The CDR3 DNA is TGTGCCACCTGGGGGGAGGGCGCAGATACGCAGTATTTT. Protein: CATWGEGADTQYF. Full variable domain (rest looked up from reference TRBV28 and TRBJ2-3): DVKVTQSSRYLVKRTGEKVFLECVQDMDHENMFWYRQDPGLGLRLIYFSYDVKMKEKGDIPEGYSVSREKKERFSLILESASTNQTSMYLCATWGEGADTQYFGPGTRLTVL.

This chain connects TRBV7-9 to TRBJ2-6; no reliable D call. There are 14 residues in the CDR3. V lost 8 bases, J lost 0 bases, and 8 bases lay in between. Germline V gene lookup returns CDR1 SEHNR and CDR2 FQNEAQ (reference sequence). CDR3 nucleotide sequence: TGTGCCAGCCGGTCCCACTCTGGGGCCAACGTCCTGACTTTC. Encoded protein: CASRSHSGANVLTF.

The gene calls are TRBV6-4 and TRBJ2-3, with D uncertain. Germline CDR1 and CDR2: MRHNA and SNTAGT. V lost 4 bases, J lost 0 bases, and 5 bases lay in between. The CDR3 runs 13 residues. In DNA, the CDR3 is TGTGCCAGCAGTGCCCGGAGCACAGATACGCAGTATTTT. Translation gives CASSARSTDTQYF.

The rearrangement uses TRBV7-9 and TRBJ1-1; 7 positions match TRBD1. J was trimmed by 8 bases and V by 8 bases; bases with no gene match: 5. The CDR3 contains 11 residues. Germline values: CDR1 SEHNR, CDR2 FQNEAQ (reference sequence). CDR3 coding DNA: TGTGCCAGCCACCCGGGACAGGAAGCTTTCTTT. Translated, it gives CASHPGQEAFF.

CDR3 region: CASSTRTGGPYEQYF. The CDR3 DNA reads TGTGCCAGCAGTACCCGGACAGGGGGCCCCTACGAGCAGTACTTC. The rearrangement joins TRBV27 to TRBJ2-7; TRBD1 matches 11 bases. Germline lookup yields CDR1 MNHEY and CDR2 SMNVEV (reference sequence). The CDR3 sequence is 15 residues long. Germline trimming cut 5 bases from V and 2 bases from J; bases unmatched to any gene: 5.

The chain combines TRBV6-5 with TRBJ1-2; 8 bases align to TRBD1. The germline gives CDR1 MNHEY, CDR2 SVGAGI. Trimming cost V 4 bases and J 7 bases; bases outside gene matches: 11. The CDR3 extends over 15 amino acids. DNA of the CDR3: TGTGCCAGCAGTTTCCGACAGGGGTGGTTGTCTGGCTACACCTTC. Amino acids: CASSFRQGWLSGYTF.

This chain joins TRBV11-1 and TRBJ2-2; the D is unclear. Germline CDR1 and CDR2: SGHAT and FQDESV (reference sequence). The CDR3 extends over 16 amino acids. With 5 bases removed from V and 0 bases from J, the gap between germline ends came to 13 bases. The CDR3 bases are TGTGCCAGCAGCCCTCGGGCGCAACCGAACACCGGGGAGCTGTTTTTT. Amino acids: CASSPRAQPNTGELFF.